This TCR beta chain is from a study of T cell responses to AZD1222 COVID-19 vaccine. Germline CDR1 is SGHNT and CDR2 is YYREEE (reference sequence). V lost 3 bases and J lost 6; bases outside the gene matches: 1. The CDR3 is 12 residues long. About this clone: Antigen: not known.

Notes on the study in general: Spike-specific TCR breadth and depth both grew after two AZD1222 doses. It was only after the peak T cell response that any repertoires were sampled.

Profiled with immunoSEQ multiplex PCR; TCRdb holds only in-frame clones, not every one. In the table there are around 100,000 clones, approximately 91% of which are singletons. V and J are TRBV5-4 and TRBJ2-7, with 9 bases fitting TRBD1. The sequence was collected from an adult in good health. The sample was peripheral blood, taken on day 0 of AZD1222 vaccination. CDR3: CASSWGQGEQYF. CDR3 nucleotides: TGTGCCAGCAGCTGGGGACAGGGCGAGCAGTACTTC. The variable domain in full, completed from reference TRBV5-4 and TRBJ2-7, reads ETGVTQSPTHLIKTRGQQVTLRCSSQSGHNTVSWYQQALGQGPQFIFQYYREEENGRGNFPPRFSGLQFPNYSSELNVNALELDDSALYLCASSWGQGEQYFGPGTRLTVT.